Listed below are T cell receptor beta chains from one sample, sequenced in a study of T cells after yellow fever vaccination. Each CDR3 protein is one row after TCRdb ran MiXCR on the 5' RACE reads. This table has roughly 300,000 distinct CDR3 sequences, about 6.9% appearing once. Sequenced here: PBMCs, sampled roughly 46 days after the first yellow fever vaccination. The receptors originated from a man aged 18 to 30 who received the YFV17D yellow fever vaccine. CDR3s include the opening cysteine and the closing phenylalanine or tryptophan. D genes are given only for firm matches.

J | V | D | CDR3
TRBJ2-5 | TRBV25-1 | TRBD1 | CASSPRDRGLQETQYF
TRBJ2-1 | TRBV6-2/TRBV6-3 | . | CASKTPGLSYNEQFF
TRBJ1-2 | TRBV7-3 | TRBD1 | CASSPGTGDGYGYTF
TRBJ2-5 | TRBV7-7 | . | CASSLELAGETQYF
TRBJ2-1 | TRBV7-9 | . | CASSLSWEQFF
TRBJ1-6 | TRBV4-1 | . | CASSQENADLSSYNSPLHF
TRBJ1-1 | TRBV5-1 | . | CASSLVTGATEAFF
TRBJ2-4 | TRBV7-2 | TRBD2 | CASSLAGSGGATIQYF
TRBJ2-3 | TRBV15 | . | CATSGLRDSRTDTQYF
TRBJ1-3 | TRBV9 | . | CASSVVGSGNTIYF
TRBJ2-5 | TRBV7-9 | . | CASSPRQKETQYF
TRBJ2-2 | TRBV7-6 | . | CASSPGWQGVTGELFF
TRBJ2-1 | TRBV4-3 | . | CASSQDTGNSYNEQFF
TRBJ2-1 | TRBV23-1 | TRBD2 | CASSQSPGTSSYNEQFF
TRBJ1-1 | TRBV5-1 | . | CASSKGDGNTEAFF
TRBJ1-3 | TRBV20-1 | TRBD1 | CSARGGTAGNTIYF
TRBJ2-5 | TRBV4-1 | . | CASSLEGRGGEETQYF
TRBJ1-2 | TRBV5-1 | TRBD1 | CASSSEGASNYGYTF
TRBJ2-3 | TRBV5-1 | . | CASSPSSTSRHTDTQYF
TRBJ2-2 | TRBV18 | . | CASSRYRVTGELFF
TRBJ2-2 | TRBV5-1 | . | CASSLSAGGAGELFF
TRBJ2-1 | TRBV28 | TRBD2 | CASGSGGAVSYNEQFF
TRBJ2-1 | TRBV29-1 | . | CSVEVGGSEQFF
TRBJ2-2 | TRBV4-3 | . | CASSQDGLTTGELFF
TRBJ1-1 | TRBV7-2 | . | CASSLGFTEAFF
TRBJ2-5 | TRBV4-2 | TRBD2 | CASSQEGGGGQETQYF
TRBJ1-3 | TRBV4-2 | . | CASSQADTSRGRGNTIYF